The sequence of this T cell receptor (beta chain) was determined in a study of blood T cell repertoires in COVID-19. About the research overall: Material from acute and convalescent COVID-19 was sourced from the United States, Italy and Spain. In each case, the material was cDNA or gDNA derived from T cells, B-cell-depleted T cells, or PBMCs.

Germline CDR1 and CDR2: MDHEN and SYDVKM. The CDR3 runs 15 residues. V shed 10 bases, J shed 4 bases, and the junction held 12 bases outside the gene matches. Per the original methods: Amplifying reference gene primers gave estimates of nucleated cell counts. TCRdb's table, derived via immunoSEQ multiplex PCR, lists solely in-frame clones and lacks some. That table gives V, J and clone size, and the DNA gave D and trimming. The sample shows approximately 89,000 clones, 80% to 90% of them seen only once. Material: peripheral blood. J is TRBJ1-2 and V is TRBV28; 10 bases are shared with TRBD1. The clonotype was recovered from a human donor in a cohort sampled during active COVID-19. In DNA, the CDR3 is TGTGCCACCCGGGACAGGGGATTGGGCGTCTATGGCTACACCTTC. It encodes CATRDRGLGVYGYTF.